This T cell receptor beta chain was found in a study of cytomegalovirus exposure and HLA in healthy donors (dated 2017 in TCRdb). About the full investigation: An earlier analysis of some 600 of the donors reported 250 to 300 Gb of sequence data and some 110 million unique TCR beta sequences obtained from about 200 million T cells. On average, roughly 250,000 unique TCR beta nucleotide sequences were sequenced per donor among 300 to 500 genotyped donors of the cohort, with roughly a sixth of those sequences being non-productive. Genome-wide SNP genotypes for about 65% of the roughly 700 donors were used in a later genetic analysis, which treated that subset as a discovery cohort. Typing coverage differed by locus: A, B, C, DRB1 and DQB1 were typed in roughly 629-640 donors, DQA1 in about 550, DPA1 in some 610, and DPB1 in about 450. Class I and class II HLA loci were covered by the typing at four-digit resolution. In the later analysis, no new phenotypic data were used to find candidate immune exposures; instead, reliance was placed on TCR beta sequences and their occurrence across donors. High-throughput TCR immunosequencing, statistical association of individual TCRs with disease status, and machine learning were combined to predict cytomegalovirus infection status. Donor age, sex, ethnicity and CMV serostatus were compiled together with the repertoire data. The study aimed to test whether signatures of past pathogen exposure could be identified by cataloging public T cell receptors. Among the roughly 400 genotyped donors, around 79% belonged to the genetic ancestry cluster associated with self-reported Caucasian donors. Because of strong linkage in the cohort, roughly five DR-DQ haplotypes were treated as single units for association and clustering. All discovery cohort repertoires had been generated using a single sequencing platform. The study used immunosequencing to profile the T cell repertoires of around 600 subjects and linked those repertoires to cytomegalovirus serostatus. In addition to the first cohort of 666 subjects, a separate validation cohort of 130 or so different subjects was used. A later analysis re-examined previously published TCR beta repertoires from 610 or so donors and added high-resolution HLA genotyping to investigate patterns of TCR occurrence. Roughly 300 gigabases of sequencing data and approximately 92 million unique TCR sequences made up an early release that covered some 640 HLA-typed donors. In an earlier analysis of about 590 of the donors, high-throughput TCR beta sequencing was used to judge whether each TCR beta V gene segment behaved as functional or pseudogenic. Findings and caveats that apply to the study as a whole: Immune exposure information for the cohort was limited to CMV serostatus. According to a later analysis, TCR association rates differed among HLA loci, with DRB1 alleles showing the most associated TCRs and HLA-C alleles showing the fewest. An association between a missense DCLRE1C variant and V-gene and J-gene trimming of TCR beta chains was found in a later genetic analysis and replicated in an independent cohort. At a false discovery rate of 0.05, a later analysis linked about 17,000 TCR beta sequences to specific HLA alleles. Because some donors lacked HLA typing at each locus, the association tests relied only on the typed subset. Roughly uniform sequencing depth across donors was assumed in presence/absence analyses, although this assumption may not hold. In an earlier analysis of approximately 590 of the donors, most TCR beta V segments were observed in productive rearrangements about 87% or about 30% of the time, broadly matching IMGT annotations. Cytomegalovirus status was reported to be diagnosed by the classifier with high specificity and sensitivity in both the original and validation cohorts. Most TCR sequences were observed very rarely across donors, whereas some public TCRs were present in many individuals. Several of the top co-occurrence clusters appeared to be linked to parvovirus B19, influenza, CMV and Epstein-Barr virus, according to a later analysis. Most CMV-associated TCR beta chains appeared to be HLA-restricted in a later analysis, and the HLA associations seemed to be driven largely by CMV exposure. Strong co-occurrence of HLA alleles, especially DR and DQ, made assigning TCR associations to individual alleles difficult. In this cohort, only TCR beta chains were sequenced, and detectable features were limited by the absence of alpha or paired-chain data. A total of 150 or so TCR beta chains were listed by the study as associated with cytomegalovirus. A few of the identified cytomegalovirus-associated TCR beta chains were confirmed in vitro to be specific for cytomegalovirus antigens. A cluster of highly shared sequence variants was judged likely to represent a technical artifact of the sequencing pipeline. Compared with the roughly 670-donor mean, donors in an Asian-associated ancestry cluster had fewer N-insertions in productive TCRs, according to a later genetic analysis. Some IMGT-functional V segments, including TRBV6-2 and TRBV6-3, could not be distinguished by the 87-base-pair reads and were therefore excluded. Roughly 17 rarely observed V segments, including chromosome 9 orphons, were excluded from the earlier analysis of about 500 of the donors because counts were too low. Linkage disequilibrium might explain the correlated functional status among segregating V segments, but an unknown experimental factor could not be ruled out. The authors suggested that the approach could potentially be generalized to other disease states and immunological phenotypes. A further reported finding was that TCR beta sequences accurately predicted the HLA-A and HLA-B alleles for most subjects in the first cohort. Compared with equally common non-associated chains, HLA-associated TCR beta chains in a later analysis were more clonally expanded and had lower generation probabilities.

The library was generated by the immunoSEQ multiplex PCR assay. A mixture of 60 forward primers for TCR Vbeta segments and 13 reverse primers for TCR Jbeta segments was used in the multiplex PCR. The CDR3 region of rearranged TCR beta genes was amplified from genomic DNA with a multiplex PCR assay. The amplified TCR beta libraries were sequenced on the Illumina HiSeq System as 87-base-pair reads. From the authors' description of their analysis: A later analysis counted about 76 million unique TCR beta chains across the 700 or so repertoires, and about 10 million of these chains were shared by at least two donors. Raw reads were error-corrected and collapsed into unique sequences with a nearest-neighbor algorithm that merged closely related sequences to remove PCR and sequencing errors. CDR3 sequences were aligned to IMGT reference sequences to assign V, D and J gene segments. Each retained sequence needed at least a six-nucleotide match to both a V gene segment and a J gene segment. Rearrangements were called productive when the CDR3 lacked stop codons and stayed in frame with V and J; all others were non-productive. Following IMGT convention, CDR3 was defined as the stretch from the second conserved V-encoded cysteine to the conserved J-encoded phenylalanine. In an earlier analysis of approximately 500 of the donors, sequences lacking an unambiguous match to a single V gene segment were excluded. An earlier analysis of 550 to 650 of the donors classified V segments as functional when productive rearrangements were above 56.7% and as segregating when the standard deviation between donors was above 5%. To diagnose cytomegalovirus status from the catalog of TCR beta chain sequences, a statistical classification framework was built. V and J gene assignment, in a later analysis, came from comparing TCR nucleotide sequences with IMGT/GENE-DB human TR gene sequences. Using the TCRdist pipeline, a later analysis assigned CDR3 sequences along with most-parsimonious VDJ recombination scenarios. A later analysis defined each TCR beta chain by its CDR3 amino acid sequence plus V-gene family, and excluded reads lacking a unique V-gene family. To address suspected cross-contamination and a sequencing artifact, a later analysis removed approximately 600 highly shared, low-generation-probability nucleotide sequences. For each public chain, a later analysis derived a clonal expansion index from normalized ranks of inferred template counts within each repertoire. Generation probabilities in a later analysis came from a VDJ recombination model fitted to out-of-frame rearrangements, and those results were checked against IGoR. A later analysis scored TCR-TCR, TCR-HLA and TCR-CMV co-occurrence with hypergeometric tests, applying a repertoire-size bias correction to TCR pairs. A later analysis estimated false discovery rates by permuting HLA or CMV assignments 20 times. A later analysis grouped co-occurring TCRs with DBSCAN, adding TCRdist sequence similarity when clustering within HLA-allele-positive subsets. For co-occurrence clustering, repertoires with fewer than 30,000 or more than 120,000 public chains were excluded, along with five repertoires with anomalous nucleotide sharing. In TCRdb, the immuneACCESS table is reduced to in-frame sequences with V and J assigned. These tables do not hold every clone; where another copy was compared, an unresolved V gene accounts for under half, and the others remain unexplained. V, J and clone size were drawn from that table, and D and trimming were deduced from the DNA. Within this sample are 120,000 or so clones, with more than 80% of them counted one time only. The biggest ten clones account for less than 2% of the sample.

Of note for this clone: Its antigen remains undetermined. Qualities for individual bases were not recorded, and no much larger clone is one base off.

V loses 6 bases at its end and J loses 0 bases; junction bases beyond the gene matches: 6. Per the germline V gene, SQVTM is the CDR1 and ANQGSEA is the CDR2. CDR3 length: 15 amino acids, cysteine to phenylalanine. The kept DNA is CDR3 alone, 45 bases in frame from the first base. The cohort consisted of 600 to 700 healthy bone marrow donors. Cohort members were all nominally healthy when sampled, although unrecorded immune exposures were likely present. The donor was CMV seronegative and was included in the group of a few hundred seronegative cohort members. A peripheral blood sample was collected from each donor, and TCR beta sequencing was performed on peripheral blood mononuclear cells. Genomic DNA extraction from the blood cell samples was performed with the Qiagen DNeasy Blood Extraction Kit.

This TCR came from a man aged 35 to 55 in good health and CMV-seronegative. The chain links TRBV29-1 with TRBJ2-5; TRBD2 agrees with 11 junctional bases. Input material: PBMCs. The DNA reads as follows: TGCAGCGTCGACGGGACTAGCGGAAACCAAGAGACCCAGTACTTC. This sequence encodes CSVDGTSGNQETQYF.